Described below is a single T cell receptor (beta chain) sequence and its context. Its antigen remains unknown. These data originate in a study of T cell clones after liver transplantation. Study-level background: A pre-transplant mixed lymphocyte reaction with TCRbeta sequencing defined graft-donor-reactive clones followed in post-transplant blood. Standard immunosuppression, with no induction, continued until 12-24 months after transplant. Notes on the study in general: Compared with third party-reactive sequences, donor-reactive ones declined more, independent of withdrawal success. Conclusions were preliminary, with small, heterogeneous patient groups.

TCRdb's copy holds only in-frame clones and misses some; the assay was immunoSEQ multiplex PCR. The repertoire includes 70,000 or so clones, 80% to 95% of them detected once, and over 0.75% sits in the top ten. The CDR3 runs to 17 residues. Germline V gene sequence: CDR1 SGDLS, CDR2 YYNGEE. Trimming took 2 bases from V and 12 from J; bases not matched to a gene: 16. Source: CD4+ T cells from blood, taken approximately 27 months after liver transplant. This rearrangement joins TRBV9 to TRBJ2-1; 11 nucleotides line up with TRBD2. The source of this sequence is a human patient who received a liver transplant. Some of the T cells might come from the graft donor. The CDR3 sequence: CASSVEDVAGGPSGQFF. CDR3 DNA sequence: TGTGCCAGCAGCGTCGAGGACGTAGCGGGAGGGCCTTCCGGGCAGTTCTTC.